This record looks at one T cell receptor beta chain sequence and its context. No cognate antigen has been identified for it. There are no base qualities to consult, and no much larger clone falls within one base. This sample stems from a study of blood T cell repertoires in COVID-19 (TCRdb year 2020). About the investigation overall: Collaborator samples came from the United States, Italy and Spain and covered acute and convalescent phases of COVID-19. The material from the prospective study consisted of cDNA or gDNA derived from T cells, B-cell-depleted T cells, or PBMCs. Deeply sampled blood TCRbeta repertoires from subjects exposed to, actively infected with, or recovered from COVID-19 were included in the dataset. The repertoires were made available in a free public database intended to serve as a resource for research on the immune response to SARS-CoV-2. The samples were drawn from two sources: the first 160 participants of the ongoing ImmuneRACE study, and some 1,300 subjects contributed by 6 global collaborators. Sample metadata almost always included a de-identified subject ID, COVID-19 status, age in years and sex. Where HLA class I and class II types were available, the types were taken from metadata supplied by the sample provider, not from assay-based typing. Overall study results and their limits: The amount of clinical and demographic metadata varied by source and participant and was provided uncurated.

For CDR1 and CDR2, the germline V gene lists SGHTA and FQGNSA. V is shortened by 1 base, J by 1 base, and the region joining them spans 8 bases. The CDR3 starts with the cysteine, ends with the phenylalanine, and has 15 residues. The retained sequence is limited to the CDR3, 45 bases, with the frame set at the first base. TCRbeta CDR3 regions were amplified from genomic DNA using the immunoSEQ Assay, a bias-controlled multiplex PCR. The paper's data handling went like this. The number of nucleated cells in each sample was estimated by amplification of reference gene primers within the assay. To quantify the absolute abundance of each unique TCRbeta CDR3 rearrangement, sequence reads were collapsed and filtered. For each sample, productive Simpson clonality was calculated by taking the square root of Simpson's diversity index across productive rearrangements. In TCRdb, the immuneACCESS table is reduced to in-frame sequences with V and J assigned. These tables do not hold every clone; where another copy was compared, an unresolved V gene accounts for under half, and the others remain unexplained. V and J calls and clone size come straight from that table; D and trimming were deduced from the DNA. This sample has roughly 190,000 clones in its table, and less than 90% of those were observed once. The ten top clones hold less than 3.5% of the sample.

In the prospective study, participants were about 18 to 100 years old, resided in 25 or so geographic areas of the United States, and were enrolled through a virtual design. To assign participants to cohorts, the prospective study relied on clinical history that participants themselves reported in a screening survey and a study questionnaire. Exposed participants had been in contact, within 2 weeks of entering the study, with a person who had a PCR-confirmed or clinician-diagnosed case of COVID-19. In the prospective study, mobile phlebotomists collected whole blood, serum and a nasopharyngeal or oropharyngeal swab from each participant. Over a roughly 2-month period, participants in the prospective study had the option of providing additional blood draws and questionnaires. Prospective study blood samples were shipped either frozen or at room temperature before DNA extraction.

Sequenced input: PBMCs or T cells enriched from blood (not recorded which). The clonotype originates from a woman younger than 45 who had been exposed to COVID-19. Here the chain combines TRBV7-2 and TRBJ1-5, and TRBD1 may be the D gene, going by 5 matching bases. The DNA sequence is TGTGCCAGCAGCTTAGTTGGGGCAAGCAATCAGCCCCAGCATTTT. This is translated as CASSLVGASNQPQHF.